The 19 T cell receptor beta chains given below trace back to one sample, sequenced in a study of blood T cell repertoires in COVID-19. Some clones are missing from TCRdb's copy, which holds only in-frame ones; the method was immunoSEQ multiplex PCR. The table lists approximately 97,000 clones, just under 85% of them singletons. The material sequenced was peripheral blood. The source of these receptors is a man in his forties with active or convalescent COVID-19.

This chain connects TRBV4-2 to TRBJ2-4; D might be TRBD2 (5 bases). Trimming took 4 bases from V and 6 from J, leaving 16 bases between them. This CDR3 contains 15 residues. CDR1 and CDR2 (germline): LGHNA, YNFKEQ. The CDR3 DNA is TGTGCCAGCAGCCGGGCGGGCTGGGTTTTAAACATTCAGTACTTC. Encoded protein: CASSRAGWVLNIQYF.

The chain has TRBV6-6 and TRBJ1-1; the D gene is possibly TRBD1 (5 bases). Germline CDR1 MNHNY, CDR2 SVGAGI (reference sequence). This CDR3 has 12 amino acids. Trimming left V 5 bases short and J 11 bases short, with 15 bases between. The CDR3 sequence is CASSRADTQAFF. CDR3 nucleotides: TGTGCCAGCAGTCGCGCGGACACGCAGGCTTTCTTT.

J is TRBJ1-6 and V is TRBV2; 9 positions agree with TRBD1. V lost 7 bases to trimming and J lost 10 bases; unmatched junction nucleotides: 11. The CDR3 has 15 amino acids. Germline lookup yields CDR1 SNHLY and CDR2 FYNNEI. CDR3 in amino acids: CASTGQGTQRSPLHF. The CDR3 DNA reads TGTGCCAGCACCGGACAGGGGACCCAAAGATCACCCCTCCACTTT.

V and J are TRBV12-2 and TRBJ2-2; TRBD1 is the table's D call, not checked against the DNA. TRBV12-2 has pseudogene status. CDR3 size: 17 residues. The CDR3 DNA is TGTGCAAGTCGTAACCACCCTGCTGGGCGAAACACCGGGGAGCTGTTTTTT. Its protein product is CASRNHPAGRNTGELFF.

The V gene is TRBV6-5, the J gene TRBJ2-6; TRBD1 might be the D (5 bases). Germline CDR1 MNHEY, CDR2 SVGAGI. The CDR3 has 15 residues. Trimming removed 6 bases at V and 2 bases at J, with 11 bases between. The CDR3: CASRPPGTGANVLTF. The CDR3 DNA reads TGTGCCAGCAGGCCACCAGGGACTGGGGCCAACGTCCTGACTTTC.

This clone was seen a few times. The rearrangement links TRBV15 to TRBJ2-5; 7 nucleotides align to TRBD1. Trimming removed 1 base from V and 6 bases from J; junction bases left unmatched: 8. This CDR3 has 15 amino acids. The germline V gene encodes CDR1 LNHNV and CDR2 YYDKDF (reference sequence). CDR3 protein: CATSRVAQGEQTQYF. The CDR3 nucleotides are TGTGCCACCAGCAGAGTAGCCCAGGGGGAACAGACCCAGTACTTC.

The J gene is TRBJ1-2, the V gene TRBV27; no reliable D call. The germline V gene has CDR1 MNHEY and CDR2 SMNVEV (reference sequence). CDR3 length equals 12 residues. V lost 5 bases and J 8 bases, leaving 12 bases between the germline ends. The CDR3 protein is CASSGSGNGYTF. Written as DNA, the CDR3 is TGTGCCAGCAGTGGCTCGGGGAACGGCTACACCTTC.

The sample holds one count of this clone. The chain has TRBV4-2 and TRBJ1-6; TRBD1 matches 8 bases. The germline V gene encodes CDR1 LGHNA and CDR2 YNFKEQ. The CDR3 sequence is 16 residues long. The J segment lost 7 bases and the V segment lost 0 bases, leaving 5 bases of the junction unmatched. The CDR3 loop is CASSQEGGQGNSPLHF. DNA for the CDR3: TGTGCCAGCAGCCAAGAGGGCGGACAGGGCAATTCACCCCTCCACTTT.

The rearrangement joins TRBV12-3 or TRBV12-4 to TRBJ1-1; no definite D call. The CDR3 runs 13 residues. With 8 bases removed from V and 4 bases from J, the gap between germline ends came to 14 bases. The CDR3 here is CASDIDGGTEAFF. The DNA of the CDR3 is TGTGCCAGCGATATTGACGGCGGCACTGAAGCTTTCTTT.

The chain combines TRBV9 with TRBJ2-7; D gene uncertain. V was clipped by 0 bases and J by 2 bases, with 6 bases between them. Germline V gene lookup returns CDR1 SGDLS and CDR2 YYNGEE. This CDR3 has 13 amino acids. CDR3: CASSVGTAYEQYF. In DNA form, the CDR3 reads TGTGCCAGCAGCGTAGGTACAGCCTACGAGCAGTACTTC.

The chain recombines TRBV27 with TRBJ1-6; 7 bases align to TRBD1. This CDR3 region has 15 residues. Germline V gene lookup returns CDR1 MNHEY and CDR2 SMNVEV (reference sequence). J gave up 9 bases and V 5 bases, and 10 bases lay outside the gene matches. CDR3 sequence reads: CASSELDRTPSPLHF. For the CDR3, the DNA is TGTGCCAGCAGTGAGCTGGACAGGACCCCTTCACCCCTCCACTTT.

In nucleotides, the CDR3 is TGTGCCAGCAGTTACGTACGGAGTAGGTCCTACGAGCAGTACTTC. Translated: CASSYVRSRSYEQYF. This sequence joins TRBV6-5 and TRBJ2-7; D unclear. Per the germline V gene, CDR1 is MNHEY and CDR2 is SVGAGI. The CDR3 totals 15 residues. V lost 2 bases and J 1 base, leaving 12 bases between the germline ends.

The rearrangement links TRBV5-5 to TRBJ2-2; D unclear. Germline V gives CDR1 SGHKS, CDR2 YYEKEE (reference sequence). V shed 2 bases and J shed 0 bases, with 5 bases lying between them. CDR3 size: 14 residues. The CDR3 DNA is TGTGCCAGCAGCTTTGCAGCGAACACCGGGGAGCTGTTTTTT. This gives the protein CASSFAANTGELFF.

The chain couples TRBV12-3 or TRBV12-4 to TRBJ1-3; D unresolved. CDR3 length: 13 amino acids. Trimming left V 4 bases short and J 0 bases short, with 4 bases between. The CDR3 DNA reads TGTGCCAGCAGTTACGGCTCTGGAAACACCATATATTTT. As protein: CASSYGSGNTIYF.

The V gene is TRBV4-1, the J gene TRBJ2-2; maybe TRBD1 (5 bases). Trimming pared 4 bases from V and 8 bases from J, leaving 11 bases between. This CDR3 contains 13 residues. Per germline, CDR1 MGHRA and CDR2 YSYEKL. CDR3 region: CASSPTRQGELFF. For the CDR3, the DNA is TGCGCCAGCAGCCCGACCAGACAGGGGGAGCTGTTTTTT.

This clone occurred once. The chain has TRBV11-3 and TRBJ1-3; 8 bases match TRBD1. The CDR3 sequence is 15 residues long. V lost 5 bases and J lost 4; bases outside the gene matches: 7. The germline V gene encodes CDR1 SGHNT and CDR2 YENEEA. DNA of the CDR3: TGTGCCAGCAGCACTACAGGGGGGTCAGGAAACACCATATATTTT. This encodes CASSTTGGSGNTIYF.

The rearrangement uses TRBV5-1 and TRBJ1-4; TRBD1 matches at 8 bases. This CDR3 region has 17 residues. V lost 4 bases, J lost 5 bases, and 13 bases stayed unmatched. The germline V gene has CDR1 SGHRS and CDR2 YFSETQ. The chain's CDR3 is CASSHSAGGQGNEKLFF. The CDR3 DNA follows: TGCGCCAGCAGCCACTCCGCAGGGGGCCAGGGGAATGAAAAACTGTTTTTT.

The V gene is TRBV21-1, the J gene TRBJ1-1. TRBV21-1 is tagged as a pseudogene. This CDR3 contains 17 residues. The CDR3 DNA is TGTGCCAGCAGCGCCCTCGGGGAGGTGGAGATGAACACTGAAGCTTTCTTT. Translated, it gives CASSALGEVEMNTEAFF.

V gene TRBV6-5 combines with J gene TRBJ1-2, with TRBD1 matching 9 bases. The CDR3 extends over 16 amino acids. From germline, CDR1 is MNHEY and CDR2 SVGAGI. V dropped 0 bases and J dropped 3; count of bases not matched to a gene: 5. The CDR3 reads CASSYSGTGNYYGYTF. The CDR3, as DNA: TGTGCCAGCAGTTACTCAGGGACAGGGAATTACTATGGCTACACCTTC.